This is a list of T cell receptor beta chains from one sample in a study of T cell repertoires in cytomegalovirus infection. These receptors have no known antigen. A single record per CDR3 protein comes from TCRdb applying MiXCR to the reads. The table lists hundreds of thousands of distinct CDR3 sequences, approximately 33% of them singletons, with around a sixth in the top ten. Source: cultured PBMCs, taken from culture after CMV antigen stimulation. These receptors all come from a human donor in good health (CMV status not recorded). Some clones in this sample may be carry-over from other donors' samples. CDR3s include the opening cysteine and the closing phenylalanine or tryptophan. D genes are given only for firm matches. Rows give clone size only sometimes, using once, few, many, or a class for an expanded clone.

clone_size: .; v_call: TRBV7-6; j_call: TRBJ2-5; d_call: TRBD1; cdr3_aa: CASSLESGTGTRETQYF; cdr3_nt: TGTGCCAGCAGCTTAGAATCCGGGACAGGGACTCGAGAGACCCAGTACTTC
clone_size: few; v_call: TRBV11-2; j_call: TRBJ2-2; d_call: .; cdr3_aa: CASSLVPTGELFF; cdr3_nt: TGTGCCAGCAGCCTTGTTCCCACCGGGGAGCTGTTTTTT
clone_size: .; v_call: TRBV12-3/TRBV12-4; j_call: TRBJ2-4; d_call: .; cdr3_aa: CASSSTDSRDIQYF; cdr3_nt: TGTGCCAGCAGTTCTACCGACAGCCGGGACATTCAGTACTTC
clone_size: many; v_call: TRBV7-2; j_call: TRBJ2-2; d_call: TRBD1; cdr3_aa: CASSARDRVITGELFF; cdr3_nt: TGTGCCAGCAGCGCGCGGGACAGGGTGATCACCGGGGAGCTGTTTTTT
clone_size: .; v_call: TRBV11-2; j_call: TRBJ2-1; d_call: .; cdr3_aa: CASSFVATHGNEQFF; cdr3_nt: TGTGCCAGCAGCTTCGTGGCTACCCACGGAAATGAGCAGTTCTTC
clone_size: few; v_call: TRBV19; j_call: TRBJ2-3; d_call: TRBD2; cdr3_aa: CASSIAGGPTDTQYF; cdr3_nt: TGTGCCAGTAGTATTGCGGGAGGGCCAACAGATACGCAGTATTTT
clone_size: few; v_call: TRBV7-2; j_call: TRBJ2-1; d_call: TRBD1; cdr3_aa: CASSVTDRGLSYNEQFF; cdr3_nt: TGTGCCAGCAGCGTTACCGACAGGGGCCTCTCCTACAATGAGCAGTTCTTC
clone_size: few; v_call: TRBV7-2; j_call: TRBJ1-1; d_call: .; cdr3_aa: CASSLSRDNTEAFF; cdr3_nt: TGTGCCAGCAGCTTAAGCCGGGACAACACTGAAGCTTTCTTT
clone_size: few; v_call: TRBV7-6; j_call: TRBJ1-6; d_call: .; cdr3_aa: CASSLGYNSPLHF; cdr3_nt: TGTGCCAGCAGCTTAGGGTATAATTCACCCCTCCACTTT
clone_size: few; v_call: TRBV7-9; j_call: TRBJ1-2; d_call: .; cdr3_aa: CASSSGTFYGYTF; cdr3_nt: TGTGCCAGCAGCTCAGGAACCTTCTATGGCTACACCTTC
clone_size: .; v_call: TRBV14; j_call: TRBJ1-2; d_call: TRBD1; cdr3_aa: CASSFSRGGYYGYTF; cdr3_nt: TGTGCCAGCAGCTTCAGCAGGGGGGGCTACTATGGCTACACCTTC
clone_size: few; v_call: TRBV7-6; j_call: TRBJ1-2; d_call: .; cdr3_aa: CASSHPAAGDYGYTF; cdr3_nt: TGTGCCAGCAGCCATCCCGCCGCGGGGGACTATGGCTACACCTTC
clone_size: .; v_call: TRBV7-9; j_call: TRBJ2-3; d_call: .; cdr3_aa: CASSPQGGTQYF; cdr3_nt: TGTGCCAGCAGCCCCCAGGGAGGCACGCAGTATTTT
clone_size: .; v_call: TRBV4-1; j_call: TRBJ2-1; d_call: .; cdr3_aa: CASSQEGAVYNEQFF; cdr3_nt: TGCGCCAGCAGCCAAGAGGGAGCGGTGTACAATGAGCAGTTCTTC
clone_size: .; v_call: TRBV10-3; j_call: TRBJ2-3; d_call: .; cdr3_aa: CAISQSQSTDTQYF; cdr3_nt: TGTGCCATCAGCCAATCTCAAAGCACAGATACGCAGTATTTT
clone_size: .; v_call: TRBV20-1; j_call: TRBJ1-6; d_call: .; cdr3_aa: CSARQGVSPLHF; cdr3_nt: TGCAGTGCTAGACAGGGAGTTTCACCCCTCCACTTT
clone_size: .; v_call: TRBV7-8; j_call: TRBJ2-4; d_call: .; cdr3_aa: CASSVNRKNIQYF; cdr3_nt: TGTGCCAGCAGCGTTAACAGGAAAAACATTCAGTACTTC
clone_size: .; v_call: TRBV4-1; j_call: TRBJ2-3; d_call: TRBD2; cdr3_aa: CASSPKRELDTQYF; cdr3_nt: TGCGCCAGCAGCCCCAAGCGGGAGTTAGATACGCAGTATTTT
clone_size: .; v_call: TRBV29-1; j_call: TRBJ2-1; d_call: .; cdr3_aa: CSAGAAGATHEQFF; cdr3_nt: TGCAGCGCCGGTGCCGCGGGGGCCACCCATGAGCAGTTCTTC
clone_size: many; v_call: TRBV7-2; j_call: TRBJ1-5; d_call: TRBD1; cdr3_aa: CASSPAGTANQPQHF; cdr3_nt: TGTGCCAGCAGCCCAGCAGGGACAGCTAATCAGCCCCAGCATTTT
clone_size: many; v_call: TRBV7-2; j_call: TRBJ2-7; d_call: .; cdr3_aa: CASSFHLEQYF; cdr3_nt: TGTGCCAGCAGCTTTCATCTCGAGCAGTACTTC
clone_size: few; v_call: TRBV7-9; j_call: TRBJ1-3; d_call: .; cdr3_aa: CASSLLGRAHTIYF; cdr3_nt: TGTGCCAGCAGCTTATTGGGGCGCGCCCACACCATATATTTT
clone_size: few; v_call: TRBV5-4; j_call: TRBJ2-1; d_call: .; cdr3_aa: CASRPLEGNEQFF; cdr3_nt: TGTGCCAGCAGACCCTTGGAGGGCAATGAGCAGTTCTTC
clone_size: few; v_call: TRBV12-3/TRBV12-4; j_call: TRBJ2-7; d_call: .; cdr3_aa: CASSFAGLEQYF; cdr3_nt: TGTGCCAGCAGTTTCGCAGGTCTCGAGCAGTACTTC
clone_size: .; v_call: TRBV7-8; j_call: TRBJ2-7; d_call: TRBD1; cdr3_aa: CASSSRDRGNEQYF; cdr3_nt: TGTGCCAGCAGCTCCCGGGACAGGGGGAACGAGCAGTACTTC
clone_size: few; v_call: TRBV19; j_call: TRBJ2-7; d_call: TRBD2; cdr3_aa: CASRKGSGRRWEQYF; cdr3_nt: TGTGCCAGTAGGAAAGGGAGCGGGAGGCGCTGGGAGCAGTACTTC
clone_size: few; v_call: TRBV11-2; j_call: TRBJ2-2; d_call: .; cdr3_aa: CASSLRGANTGELFF; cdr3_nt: TGTGCCAGCAGCTTGAGGGGGGCGAACACCGGGGAGCTGTTTTTT
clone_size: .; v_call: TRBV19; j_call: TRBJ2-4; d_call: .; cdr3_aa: CASSPDISYIQYF; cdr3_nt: TGTGCCAGTAGCCCCGACATAAGCTACATTCAGTACTTC
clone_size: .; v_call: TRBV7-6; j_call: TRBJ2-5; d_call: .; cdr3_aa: CASSLLGATQYF; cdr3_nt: TGTGCCAGCAGCTTACTGGGAGCAACCCAGTACTTC
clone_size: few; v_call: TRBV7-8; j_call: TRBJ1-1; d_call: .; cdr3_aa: CASSLGPGDTEAFF; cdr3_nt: TGTGCCAGCAGCTTAGGCCCAGGGGACACTGAAGCTTTCTTT
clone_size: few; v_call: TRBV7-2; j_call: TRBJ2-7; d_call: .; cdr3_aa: CASSLLGIPYSGEQYF; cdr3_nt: TGTGCCAGCAGCTTATTAGGAATCCCCTACTCAGGCGAGCAGTACTTC
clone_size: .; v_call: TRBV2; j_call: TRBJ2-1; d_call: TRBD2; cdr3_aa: CASSGSGGEQFF; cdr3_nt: TGTGCCAGCAGTGGGTCGGGGGGTGAGCAGTTCTTC
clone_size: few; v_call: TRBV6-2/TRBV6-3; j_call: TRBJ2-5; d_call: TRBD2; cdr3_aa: CASRTRGGLETQYF; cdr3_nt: TGTGCCAGCAGAACCCGGGGGGGCCTGGAGACCCAGTACTTC
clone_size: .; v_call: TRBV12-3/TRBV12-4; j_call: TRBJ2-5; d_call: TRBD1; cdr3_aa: CASSRGQGVQETQYF; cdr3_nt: TGTGCCAGCAGTCGGGGACAGGGGGTCCAAGAGACCCAGTACTTC
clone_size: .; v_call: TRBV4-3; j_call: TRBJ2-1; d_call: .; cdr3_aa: CASSQQVYNEQFF; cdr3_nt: TGCGCCAGCAGCCAACAGGTTTACAATGAGCAGTTCTTC
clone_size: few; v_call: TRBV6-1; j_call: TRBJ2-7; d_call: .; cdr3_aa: CASRGGLPLDEQYF; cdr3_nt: TGTGCCAGCCGTGGGGGACTGCCTCTGGACGAGCAGTACTTC
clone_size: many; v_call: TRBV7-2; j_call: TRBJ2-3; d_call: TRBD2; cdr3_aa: CASSSLAGPTWDTQYF; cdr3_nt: TGTGCCAGCAGCTCACTAGCGGGCCCAACTTGGGATACGCAGTATTTT
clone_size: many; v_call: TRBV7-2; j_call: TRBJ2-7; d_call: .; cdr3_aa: CASSLWTVNGYEQYF; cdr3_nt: TGTGCCAGCAGCCTTTGGACAGTTAATGGCTACGAGCAGTACTTC
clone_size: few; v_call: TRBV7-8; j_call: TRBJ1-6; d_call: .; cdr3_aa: CASSLAPRGARSPLHF; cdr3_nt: TGTGCCAGCAGCTTAGCGCCGCGGGGGGCGCGGTCACCCCTCCACTTT
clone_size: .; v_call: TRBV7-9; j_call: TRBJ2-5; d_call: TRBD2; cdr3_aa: CASSPRLAGGPGETQYF; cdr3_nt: TGTGCCAGCAGCCCCCGACTAGCGGGAGGGCCAGGGGAGACCCAGTACTTC
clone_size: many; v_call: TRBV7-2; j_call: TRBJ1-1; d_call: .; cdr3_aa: CASSLLGGADTEAFF; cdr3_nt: TGTGCCAGCAGCTTACTTGGTGGGGCGGACACTGAAGCTTTCTTT
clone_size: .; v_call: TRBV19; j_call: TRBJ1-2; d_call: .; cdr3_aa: CASKFGLFGTF; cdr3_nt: TGTGCCAGTAAATTCGGGCTTTTCGGAACCTTC
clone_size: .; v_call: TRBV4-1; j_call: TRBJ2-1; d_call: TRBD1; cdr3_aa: CASSQVGTEYNEQFF; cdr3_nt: TGCGCCAGCAGCCAAGTCGGGACAGAGTACAATGAGCAGTTCTTC
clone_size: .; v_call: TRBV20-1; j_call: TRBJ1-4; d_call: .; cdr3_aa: CSAREQDAGEKLFF; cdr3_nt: TGCAGTGCTAGAGAACAGGATGCGGGCGAAAAACTGTTTTTT
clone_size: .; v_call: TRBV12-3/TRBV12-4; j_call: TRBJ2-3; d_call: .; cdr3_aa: CASSSLHRMAGDTQYF; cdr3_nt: TGTGCCAGCAGTTCCTTACACAGGATGGCGGGGGATACGCAGTATTTT
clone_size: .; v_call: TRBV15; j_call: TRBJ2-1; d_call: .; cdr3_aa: CATSGQGSSYNEQFF; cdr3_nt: TGTGCCACCAGCGGTCAGGGAAGCTCCTACAATGAGCAGTTCTTC
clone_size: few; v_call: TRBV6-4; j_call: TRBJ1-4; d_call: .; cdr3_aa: CASSPPRARGNEKLFF; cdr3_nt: TGTGCCAGCAGCCCCCCGAGGGCACGGGGTAATGAAAAACTGTTTTTT
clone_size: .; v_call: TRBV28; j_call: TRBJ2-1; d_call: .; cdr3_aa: CASSHITPAGADNEQFF; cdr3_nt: TGTGCCAGCAGTCACATCACCCCGGCGGGCGCAGACAATGAGCAGTTCTTC
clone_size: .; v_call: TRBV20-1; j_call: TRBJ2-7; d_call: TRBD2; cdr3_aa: CSALPGLAAYEQYF; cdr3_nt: TGCAGTGCCCTGCCGGGACTAGCGGCCTACGAGCAGTACTTC
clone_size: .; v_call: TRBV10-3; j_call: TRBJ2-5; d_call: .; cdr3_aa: CAISELIQETQYF; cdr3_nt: TGTGCCATCAGTGAGTTGATACAAGAGACCCAGTACTTC
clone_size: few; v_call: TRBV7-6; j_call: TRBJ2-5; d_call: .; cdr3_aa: CASSSTRGAQYF; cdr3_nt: TGTGCCAGCAGCTCGACGAGAGGGGCCCAGTACTTC
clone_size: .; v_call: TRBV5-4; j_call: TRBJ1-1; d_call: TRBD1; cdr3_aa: CASSSVGQGHFNTEAFF; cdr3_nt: TGTGCCAGCAGCTCAGTGGGACAGGGGCATTTCAACACTGAAGCTTTCTTT
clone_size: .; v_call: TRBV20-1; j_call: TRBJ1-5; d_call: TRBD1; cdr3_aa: CSARGGTGNQPQHF; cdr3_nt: TGCAGTGCTCGAGGAGGGACAGGGAATCAGCCCCAGCATTTT
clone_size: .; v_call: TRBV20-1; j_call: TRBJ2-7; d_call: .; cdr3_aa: CSARVGSSSYEQYF; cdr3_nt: TGCAGTGCTAGAGTGGGCTCTAGCTCCTACGAGCAGTACTTC